This T cell receptor beta chain was sequenced during a study of OX40 agonist ivuxolimab in advanced cancers. Study as a whole: Dosing consisted of intravenous ivuxolimab at 0.01 to 10 mg/kg every 2 weeks. Earlier treatment with anti-PD-1, anti-PD-L1 or anti-CTLA-4 was permitted, and around 36% had received some.

TCRdb's copy holds only in-frame clones and misses some; the assay was immunoSEQ multiplex PCR. The sample has approximately 63,000 clones, approximately 92% seen once; the top ten hold less than 7.5%. Notes on the study in general: People who partly responded at 0.1-3.0 mg/kg had some of the least clonal expansion seen. On average, CD8+ T cells had more expanded clones than CD4+.

This CDR3 contains 12 residues. Germline V gives CDR1 SGHNT, CDR2 YYREEE (reference sequence). This clone occurred a few times. Its antigen is as yet unknown. One junction end disagrees with the germline gene, perhaps due to a read error. This specimen was CD4+ or CD8+ T cells sorted from blood, taken in a trial of the OX40 agonist ivuxolimab. The rearrangement uses TRBV5-4 and TRBJ1-2, with TRBD1 as a possible D gene (6 bases). The TCR was taken from an adult with an advanced solid tumor such as melanoma, head and neck, liver or kidney cancer. In DNA form, the CDR3 reads TGTGCCAGCAGCTTGGGCGTCGGGGACAACGCCTTC. It is translated as CASSLGVGDNAF.